This TCR beta chain appears in the sequencing data of a study of CD8+CD57+ T cells in acquired aplastic anemia. Study-wide background: The DNA of sorted CD4+ and CD8+ cells averaged approximately 3.3 ug. Study-wide results and limits: Roughly 27 sequences, all CD8+ CDR3, were shared between patients and controls.

CD8+CD57+ cell expansion had been shown by flow cytometry in patients chosen for sequencing. Germline values: CDR1 SNHLY, CDR2 FYNNEI. The V and J ends lost 7 bases and 6 bases, in that order; junction bases with no gene match: 8. The CDR3 length is 15 residues. Of note for this clonotype: Its antigen is unknown.

It was genomic DNA that served as the template for profiling TCR beta VDJ and CDR3. From the reads, TCRdb called clonotypes with MiXCR, one entry per CDR3 protein. The data contain 200,000 or so distinct CDR3 sequences, more than 55% of them singletons. The receptor's source is a human donor with aplastic anemia. Sequenced sample: sorted CD4+, CD8+, or CD8+CD57+ T cells (not recorded which) from PBMCs. The chain has TRBV2 and TRBJ2-3; 12 positions agree with TRBD2. The chain's CDR3 is CASTVGLAGTDTQYF. DNA of the CDR3: TGTGCCAGCACCGTCGGACTAGCGGGGACGGATACGCAGTATTTT.